Listed here is a single TCR beta chain. Its antigen is not known. Profiled with immunoSEQ multiplex PCR; TCRdb holds only in-frame clones, not every one. The top ten hold about 13% of the sample, which has around 76,000 clones, around 84% seen once. The sample originates from a study of T cell responses to AZD1222 COVID-19 vaccine. Germline V CDR1 and CDR2: ENHRY, SYGVKD. V dropped 0 bases and J dropped 6 bases, with 9 bases sitting between them. The CDR3 is made up of 14 amino acids. Findings and limits, study-wide: Vaccine-related CD4 TCRs covered spike, predominating at 160-218 and 743-854.

The sample in question was peripheral blood, obtained on day 0 of AZD1222 vaccination. This clonotype originated in an adult in good health. This chain links TRBV10-3 with TRBJ1-5; the D gene is possibly TRBD1 (5 bases). CDR3 coding DNA: TGTGCCATCAGTGAGTCTTCCAGGGCTCAGCCCCAGCATTTT. This translates into CAISESSRAQPQHF.